These 27 T cell receptor beta chains share one sample of origin, sequenced in a study of T cells in Graves' hyperthyroidism and ophthalmopathy. RNA transcripts were the template for amplifying TCR beta CDR3 regions. The HTBI set primed first-round TCR CDR3 RT-PCR. TCRdb recomputed calls from the multiplex PCR reads with MiXCR, one row per CDR3 protein. The sample records more than 350,000 distinct CDR3 sequences, roughly 15% being singletons. The sample taken for sequencing was blood. Source of these receptors: an older woman with Graves' ophthalmopathy.

This clonotype was recorded at least ten times. V and J are TRBV5-1 and TRBJ2-1; TRBD2 aligns across 7 bases. The ends lost 0 bases at V and 7 bases at J; junction bases unmatched: 4. This CDR3 has 14 amino acids. The germline CDR1 and CDR2 sequences are SGHRS and YFSETQ. This CDR3 reads CASSLGGSENEQFF. The CDR3 coding sequence is TGCGCCAGCAGCTTGGGCGGGAGTGAAAATGAGCAGTTCTTC.

This clonotype was seen a single time. The CDR3 DNA sequence: TGCGCCAGCAGCCCTAAGGGCGGTCTAGCCAAAAACATTCAGTACTTC. It encodes CASSPKGGLAKNIQYF. The chain links TRBV4-1 to TRBJ2-4; D is undetermined. In germline, CDR1 is MGHRA, CDR2 YSYEKL. V gave up 4 bases and J gave up 0 bases, with 13 bases separating them. This CDR3 is built from 16 residues.

Details on this clonotype: A much larger clone is a single base away; this may be a read error. The rearrangement joins TRBV20-1 to TRBJ2-2; maybe TRBD2 (7 bases). The germline CDR1 and CDR2 sequences are DFQATT and SNEGSKA (reference sequence). The CDR3 consists of 13 residues. The CDR3 protein is CIAQRGAPGELFF. DNA for the CDR3: TGCATTGCCCAACGGGGGGCCCCTGGGGAGCTGTTTTTT.

Many counts were recorded for this clonotype. The chain is built from TRBV3-1 and TRBJ1-1; no definite D call. Per the germline V gene, CDR1 is LGHDT and CDR2 is YNNKEL (reference sequence). This CDR3 is 14 amino acids long. V shed 0 bases and J shed 4 bases, with 9 bases lying between them. CDR3 protein: CASSQDNAATEAFF. The CDR3 DNA follows: TGTGCCAGCAGCCAAGATAATGCGGCCACTGAAGCTTTCTTT.

This clonotype was counted ten times or more. The V call is TRBV28, the J call TRBJ2-7, with D tentatively TRBD1 (6 bases). V was cut by 5 bases and J by 6 bases, with 20 bases left in between. CDR3 size: 15 residues. Per the germline V gene, CDR1 is MDHEN and CDR2 is SYDVKM. The CDR3 region has the DNA TGTGCCAGCAGTCGGCAGGGGAGTTGGAGTCGCGAGCAGTACTTC. Translated: CASSRQGSWSREQYF.

In its sample, this clonotype was seen many times. The chain has TRBV12-3 or TRBV12-4 and TRBJ2-1; 9 bases align to TRBD2. The CDR3 runs 16 residues. Trimming at V came to 5 bases and at J to 3 bases, leaving 8 bases not matched to a gene. The DNA for the CDR3 is TGTGCCAGCAGTCTCCAGACTAGCGGACTCTACAATGAGCAGTTCTTC. It specifies CASSLQTSGLYNEQFF.

The chain recombines TRBV18 with TRBJ1-3, with 7 bases that match TRBD1. CDR3 size: 16 residues. V was clipped by 3 bases and J by 1 base; unmatched bases: 6. In germline, CDR1 is KGHSH, CDR2 LQKENI. CDR3 in amino acids: CASSPLQGMSGNTIYF. Written as DNA, the CDR3 is TGTGCCAGCTCACCGCTACAGGGGATGTCTGGAAACACCATATATTTT.

This clonotype was recorded many times. The chain employs TRBV28 and TRBJ2-7; no reliable D call. From germline, CDR1 is MDHEN and CDR2 SYDVKM. V was shortened by 6 bases and J by 5 bases, with 17 bases between the two germline ends. This CDR3 is built from 14 residues. The CDR3, as DNA: TGTGCCAGCAGCCGGACCGGGCCCACCGACGAGCAGTACTTC. The encoded protein is CASSRTGPTDEQYF. The full variable domain, with the rest looked up from reference TRBV28 and TRBJ2-7, is DVKVTQSSRYLVKRTGEKVFLECVQDMDHENMFWYRQDPGLGLRLIYFSYDVKMKEKGDIPEGYSVSREKKERFSLILESASTNQTSMYLCASSRTGPTDEQYFGPGTRLTVT.

This clonotype occurred many times. The chain combines TRBV2 with TRBJ2-7; unclear D gene. CDR1 SNHLY and CDR2 FYNNEI come from the germline V gene. V dropped 6 bases and J dropped 4 bases, with 13 bases sitting between them. The CDR3 sequence is 13 residues long. The CDR3 coding sequence is TGTGCCAGCAGCATCGTCACGGCGTACGAGCAGTACTTC. Residues: CASSIVTAYEQYF.

This clonotype was recorded at least ten times. The chain combines TRBV7-9 with TRBJ2-7; D may be TRBD2 (6 bases). Looked up from germline, CDR1 is SEHNR and CDR2 is FQNEAQ (reference sequence). CDR3 length equals 13 residues. Trimming cost V 11 bases and J 0 bases, with 14 bases left between them. The CDR3 DNA reads as TGTGCCTCCGGGACTGGGAGCTCCTACGAGCAGTACTTC. Translating gives CASGTGSSYEQYF.

This clonotype has more than one count but fewer than ten. Being one base from a much bigger clone, this may be a read error. It is likely a read error, because the conserved phenylalanine at the end of the CDR3 is missing. The chain is built from TRBV5-6 and TRBJ1-5, with D tentatively TRBD1 (6 bases). V lost 0 bases, J lost 4 bases, and 8 bases lay in between. Germline V CDR1 and CDR2: SGHDT, YYEEEE. The CDR3 has 14 residues. CDR3 region: CASSLDRVNQPQHS. The CDR3 DNA follows: TGTGCCAGCAGCTTGGACAGGGTAAATCAGCCCCAGCATTCT.

The chain uses TRBV20-1 and TRBJ1-5; tentative D call: TRBD1 (6 bases). The CDR3 is 14 amino acids. Looked up from germline, CDR1 is DFQATT and CDR2 is SNEGSKA (reference sequence). The V end was cut by 6 bases, the J end by 0 bases, with 12 bases between. The CDR3 sequence: CSAQQGDSNQPQHF. DNA for the CDR3: TGCAGTGCCCAACAGGGAGATAGCAATCAGCCCCAGCATTTT.

This clonotype was counted ten times or more. J is TRBJ2-3 and V is TRBV6-2 or TRBV6-3; a weak D match, TRBD1 (6 bases). CDR1 and CDR2 (germline): MNHEY, SVGEGT. Trimming removed 6 bases from V and 5 bases from J, with 12 bases in between. The CDR3 is made up of 13 amino acids. Here the CDR3 reads CASRLTGRDTQYF. Here the CDR3 DNA reads TGTGCCAGCAGATTAACAGGGAGAGATACGCAGTATTTT.

This clonotype was seen ten or more times. The chain is built from TRBV7-8 and TRBJ2-1; D may correspond to TRBD1 or TRBD2 (5 bases each). CDR1 SGHVS and CDR2 FQNEAQ come from the germline V gene. V dropped 4 bases and J dropped 15 bases, with 19 bases sitting between them. This CDR3 spans 13 amino acids. CDR3 bases: TGTGCCAGCAGCTCAGTCAGGGAGCTTGCCCCGTTCTTC. Residues: CASSSVRELAPFF.

This clonotype has a count of ten or more. Relative to the germline gene, one junction end is altered; a read error may explain this. The V gene is TRBV5-1, the J gene TRBJ2-3; D might be TRBD2 (5 bases). Germline V gene lookup returns CDR1 SGHRS and CDR2 YFSETQ. This CDR3 spans 13 amino acids. The CDR3 spells CASSFGGTDTQYF. The CDR3 DNA reads TGTGCCAGCAGCTTCGGGGGCACAGATACGCAGTATTTT.

This clonotype was found many times. This chain joins TRBV5-6 and TRBJ2-6; D not resolved. Germline CDR1 is SGHDT and CDR2 is YYEEEE. Trimming shortened V by 4 bases and J by 3 bases, and 14 bases separated the two germline ends. The CDR3 totals 16 residues. The CDR3: CASSPARRFGANVLTF. Here the CDR3 DNA reads TGTGCCAGCAGCCCCGCCCGTAGGTTTGGGGCCAACGTCCTGACTTTC.

This clonotype has at least ten counts. DNA of the CDR3: TGCAGTGCTCTTGGACAGGGAGGAGGGGAGACCCAGTACTTC. Translating it yields CSALGQGGGETQYF. This chain uses TRBV20-1 with TRBJ2-5; 8 bases are a match to TRBD1. Losses at the gene ends were 5 bases for V and 5 bases for J; bases not matched to a gene: 10. This CDR3 is built from 14 residues. Germline CDR1 is DFQATT and CDR2 is SNEGSKA (reference sequence).

This clonotype appeared many times. This chain joins TRBV30 and TRBJ2-5, with TRBD2 identical over 7 bases. The V gene's germline CDR1 is GTSNPN and CDR2 SVGIG (reference sequence). The CDR3 extends over 14 amino acids. J gave up 2 bases and V 7 bases, and 10 bases lay outside the gene matches. In DNA form, the CDR3 reads TGTGCCTCCCGTCCCCCCGGGGGGCAAGAGACCCAGTACTTC. The encoded protein is CASRPPGGQETQYF.

The chain carries TRBV3-1 and TRBJ2-3; 13 positions agree with TRBD2. This CDR3 is built from 15 residues. The J segment lost 4 bases and the V segment lost 4 bases, leaving 2 bases of the junction unmatched. CDR1 and CDR2 (germline): LGHDT, YNNKEL (reference sequence). The CDR3 sequence: CASSLGLAGADTQYF. In DNA, the CDR3 is TGTGCCAGCAGCCTCGGACTAGCGGGAGCAGATACGCAGTATTTT.

There are many counts of this clonotype. This chain uses TRBV28 with TRBJ2-7; D is ambiguous. The ends were cut back, 1 base at V and 7 bases at J, with 14 bases in the middle. This CDR3 region has 14 residues. In germline, CDR1 is MDHEN, CDR2 SYDVKM. The CDR3 loop reads CASSLSSAGREQYF. The DNA of the CDR3 is TGTGCCAGCAGTTTATCTTCCGCCGGGCGGGAGCAGTACTTC. Drawing the rest from reference TRBV28 and TRBJ2-7, the complete variable domain is DVKVTQSSRYLVKRTGEKVFLECVQDMDHENMFWYRQDPGLGLRLIYFSYDVKMKEKGDIPEGYSVSREKKERFSLILESASTNQTSMYLCASSLSSAGREQYFGPGTRLTVT.

In its sample, this clonotype was seen many times. CDR3 nucleotide sequence: TGTGCCAGCAGTGAAGCTTGGACAGTTACCTCCGGGGAGCTGTTTTTT. Protein sequence: CASSEAWTVTSGELFF. The rearrangement joins TRBV2 to TRBJ2-2; D is possibly TRBD1 (6 bases). The germline CDR1 and CDR2 sequences are SNHLY and FYNNEI. V was trimmed by 0 bases and J by 6 bases, leaving 14 bases between them. This CDR3 comprises 16 residues.

This chain connects TRBV30 to TRBJ2-2; D is perhaps TRBD1 (6 bases). This CDR3 spans 16 amino acids. CDR1 GTSNPN and CDR2 SVGIG come from the germline V gene (reference sequence). Trimming cost V 3 bases and J 4 bases, with 18 bases left between them. The CDR3 coding sequence is TGTGCCTGGAGACCGTCCCCGGGACAATTCACCGGGGAGCTGTTTTTT. It specifies CAWRPSPGQFTGELFF.

This clonotype was recorded many times. This sequence joins TRBV4-2 and TRBJ2-7, with D perhaps being TRBD1 or TRBD2 (5 bases each). This CDR3 is built from 14 residues. CDR1 LGHNA and CDR2 YNFKEQ come from the germline V gene. The V gene lost 0 bases and the J gene lost 2 bases, with 8 bases spanning the gap. Here the CDR3 DNA reads TGTGCCAGCAGCCAAGATTCGGGACCCTACGAGCAGTACTTC. The encoded protein is CASSQDSGPYEQYF.

This clonotype came up many times. The CDR3 here is CASSHPREKRQGLAGEPQYF. CDR3 DNA sequence: TGTGCCAGCAGCCACCCAAGGGAGAAACGACAGGGACTAGCGGGAGAACCGCAGTATTTT. The V and J genes are TRBV28 and TRBJ2-3; 14 bases map to TRBD2. Germline assignment: CDR1 MDHEN and CDR2 SYDVKM. This CDR3 is 20 amino acids long. Losses at the gene ends were 6 bases for V and 10 bases for J; bases not matched to a gene: 24.

A few counts support this clonotype. The chain recombines TRBV19 with TRBJ2-2, with 7 bases fitting TRBD2. The CDR3 runs to 16 residues. V shed 5 bases and J 0 bases; nucleotides not matched to a gene: 6. Germline loops: CDR1 LNHDA, CDR2 SQIVND (reference sequence). The CDR3 coding sequence is TGTGCCAGTAGTTCGAGGGACTACGCGAACACCGGGGAGCTGTTTTTT. Encoded protein: CASSSRDYANTGELFF.

This clonotype was counted between two and nine times. The chain uses TRBV27 and TRBJ2-2; 10 positions match TRBD2. Looked up from germline, CDR1 is MNHEY and CDR2 is SMNVEV (reference sequence). Trimming cost V 10 bases and J 4 bases; bases outside gene matches: 3. The CDR3 has 13 amino acids. The CDR3 nucleotides are TGTGCCACCCGGACTAGCGGCACCGGGGAGCTGTTTTTT. This translates into CATRTSGTGELFF.

This clonotype has a count of ten or more. This chain uses TRBV30 with TRBJ2-5, with D tentatively TRBD1 (6 bases). V was trimmed by 0 bases and J by 4 bases, leaving 9 bases between them. Germline V gives CDR1 GTSNPN, CDR2 SVGIG (reference sequence). This CDR3 is built from 13 residues. The CDR3 region is CAWSVEQGETQYF. In DNA form, the CDR3 reads TGTGCCTGGAGTGTAGAACAGGGAGAGACCCAGTACTTC.